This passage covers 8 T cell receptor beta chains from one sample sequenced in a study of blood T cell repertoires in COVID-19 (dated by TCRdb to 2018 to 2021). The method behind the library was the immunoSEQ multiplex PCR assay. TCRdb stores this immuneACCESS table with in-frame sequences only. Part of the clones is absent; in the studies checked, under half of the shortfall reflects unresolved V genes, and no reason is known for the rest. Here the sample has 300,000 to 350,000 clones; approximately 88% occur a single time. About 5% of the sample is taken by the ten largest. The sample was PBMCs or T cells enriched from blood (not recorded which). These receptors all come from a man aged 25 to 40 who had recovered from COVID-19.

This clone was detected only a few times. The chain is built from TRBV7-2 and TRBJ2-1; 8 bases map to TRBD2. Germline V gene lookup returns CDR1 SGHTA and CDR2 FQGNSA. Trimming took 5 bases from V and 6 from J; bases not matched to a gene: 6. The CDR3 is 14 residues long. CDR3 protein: CASSPTGGVNEQFF. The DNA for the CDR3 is TGTGCCAGCAGCCCTACGGGGGGGGTCAATGAGCAGTTCTTC. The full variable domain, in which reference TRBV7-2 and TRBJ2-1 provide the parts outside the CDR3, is GAGVSQSPSNKVTEKGKDVELRCDPISGHTALYWYRQSLGQGLEFLIYFQGNSAPDKSGLPSDRFSAERTGGSVSTLTIQRTQQEDSAVYLCASSPTGGVNEQFFGPGTRLTVL.

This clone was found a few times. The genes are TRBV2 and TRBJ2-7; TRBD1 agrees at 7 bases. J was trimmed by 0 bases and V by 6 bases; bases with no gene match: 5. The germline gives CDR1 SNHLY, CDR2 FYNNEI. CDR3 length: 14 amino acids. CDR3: CASRGTVSSYEQYF. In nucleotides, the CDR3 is TGTGCCAGCAGGGGGACAGTAAGCTCCTACGAGCAGTACTTC.

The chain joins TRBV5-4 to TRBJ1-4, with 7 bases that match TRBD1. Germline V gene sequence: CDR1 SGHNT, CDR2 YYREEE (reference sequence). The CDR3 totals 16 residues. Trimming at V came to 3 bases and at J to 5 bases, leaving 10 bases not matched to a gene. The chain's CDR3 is CASSSTGPKGNEKLFF. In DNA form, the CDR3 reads TGTGCCAGCAGCTCGACAGGGCCGAAGGGGAATGAAAAACTGTTTTTT.

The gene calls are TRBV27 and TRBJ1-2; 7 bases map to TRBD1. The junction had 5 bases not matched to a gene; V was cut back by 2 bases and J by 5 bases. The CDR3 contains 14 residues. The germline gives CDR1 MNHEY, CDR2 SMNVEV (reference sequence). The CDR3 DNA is TGTGCCAGCAGTTTAAGATCGGGACAGTATGGCTACACCTTC. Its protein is CASSLRSGQYGYTF.

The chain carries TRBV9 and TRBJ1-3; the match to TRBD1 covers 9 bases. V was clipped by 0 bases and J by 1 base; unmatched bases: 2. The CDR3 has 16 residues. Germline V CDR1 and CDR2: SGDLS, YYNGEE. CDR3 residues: CASSVGDRASGNTIYF. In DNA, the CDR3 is TGTGCCAGCAGCGTAGGGGACAGGGCATCTGGAAACACCATATATTTT.

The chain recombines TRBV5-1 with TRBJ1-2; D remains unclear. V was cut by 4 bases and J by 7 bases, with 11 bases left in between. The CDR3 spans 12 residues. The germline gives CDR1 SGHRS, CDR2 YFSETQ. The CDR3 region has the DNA TGCGCCAGCAGCGGGGAGGTCCCTGGCTACACCTTC. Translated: CASSGEVPGYTF.

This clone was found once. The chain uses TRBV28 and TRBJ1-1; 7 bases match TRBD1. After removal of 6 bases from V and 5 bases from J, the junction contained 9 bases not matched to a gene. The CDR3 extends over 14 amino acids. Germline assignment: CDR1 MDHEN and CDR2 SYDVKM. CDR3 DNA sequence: TGTGCCAGCAGCCTGACAGGGAGTGATACTGAAGCTTTCTTT. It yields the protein CASSLTGSDTEAFF. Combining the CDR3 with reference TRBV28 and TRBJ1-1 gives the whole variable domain DVKVTQSSRYLVKRTGEKVFLECVQDMDHENMFWYRQDPGLGLRLIYFSYDVKMKEKGDIPEGYSVSREKKERFSLILESASTNQTSMYLCASSLTGSDTEAFFGQGTRLTVV.

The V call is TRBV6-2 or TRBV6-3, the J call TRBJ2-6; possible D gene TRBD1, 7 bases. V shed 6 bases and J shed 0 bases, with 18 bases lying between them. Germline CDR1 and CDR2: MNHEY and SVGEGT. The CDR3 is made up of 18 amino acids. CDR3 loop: CASSVRRQGGSGANVLTF. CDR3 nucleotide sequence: TGTGCCAGCAGCGTTCGAAGACAGGGAGGCTCTGGGGCCAACGTCCTGACTTTC.